A selection of T cell receptor beta chains follows, all from one sample in a study of PD-L1 blockade in urothelial cancer. Clones were sequenced by immunoSEQ multiplex PCR, and TCRdb holds only the in-frame ones, with some missing. The table records about 84,000 clones, 82% of them present only once. This sample comprised PBMCs, obtained around atezolizumab (anti-PD-L1) treatment. The receptors come from a man between 65 and 79 years old with urothelial cancer. Both conserved end residues are part of each CDR3. The D gene is left open where the match is weak. Size is omitted from some rows. Given values are once, few, many or a class for expanded clones.

d_call	clone_size	v_call	j_call	cdr3_aa	cdr3_nt
.	.	TRBV7-8	TRBJ2-3	CASSLGEADTQYF	TGTGCCAGCAGCTTAGGCGAGGCAGATACGCAGTATTTT
TRBD2	.	TRBV18	TRBJ2-3	CASSPSLAGSGDTQYF	TGTGCCAGCTCACCGTCACTAGCGGGATCGGGAGATACGCAGTATTTT
TRBD2	.	TRBV7-9	TRBJ2-1	CASSPDSSGRLQFF	TGTGCCAGCAGCCCCGACTCTAGCGGGAGGCTGCAGTTCTTC
.	.	TRBV15	TRBJ1-2	CATSRTMTVNGYTF	TGTGCCACCAGCAGAACGATGACAGTAAATGGCTACACCTTC
.	.	TRBV18	TRBJ1-4	CASSPRGEEKLFF	TGTGCCAGCTCACCGCGCGGGGAGGAAAAACTGTTTTTT
.	once	TRBV5-4	TRBJ2-7	CASSLAGSYEQYF	TGTGCCAGCAGCTTGGCAGGGTCCTACGAGCAGTACTTC
.	.	TRBV10-3	TRBJ2-1	CAISESEGGEQFF	TGTGCCATCAGTGAGTCGGAGGGCGGTGAGCAGTTCTTC
TRBD1	.	TRBV9	TRBJ2-2	CASSARQGTNTGELFF	TGTGCCAGCAGCGCCCGACAGGGGACCAACACCGGGGAGCTGTTTTTT
.	.	TRBV11-2	TRBJ1-1	CASSIRENTEAFF	TGTGCCAGCAGCATCCGAGAAAACACTGAAGCTTTCTTT
.	.	TRBV9	TRBJ1-4	CASSMTASNEKLFF	TGTGCCAGCAGCATGACAGCTTCTAATGAAAAACTGTTTTTT
TRBD1	.	TRBV9	TRBJ1-1	CASSQTGGEAFF	TGTGCCAGCAGCCAGACAGGGGGTGAAGCTTTCTTT
TRBD1	.	TRBV19	TRBJ1-1	CASSIGSWTGDYTEAFF	TGTGCCAGTAGTATAGGTTCTTGGACAGGGGACTACACTGAAGCTTTCTTT
.	.	TRBV10-3	TRBJ1-1	CAISDPGPRTESLGTEAFF	TGTGCCATCAGTGACCCCGGACCTAGGACAGAATCTTTGGGCACTGAAGCTTTCTTT
TRBD1	.	TRBV19	TRBJ1-5	CASSMAGQGEYSNQPQHF	TGTGCCAGTAGTATGGCCGGACAGGGGGAGTATAGCAATCAGCCCCAGCATTTT
.	.	TRBV5-1	TRBJ1-1	CASTRRGGAGTEAFF	TGCGCCAGCACCCGAAGGGGGGGGGCAGGAACTGAAGCTTTCTTT
TRBD1	.	TRBV6-1	TRBJ1-2	CASSQLARTGLGYTF	TGTGCCAGCAGTCAGCTTGCTCGGACAGGGCTTGGCTACACCTTC
.	.	TRBV11-2	TRBJ2-3	CASRLTGDTQYF	TGTGCCAGCAGATTGACTGGGGATACGCAGTATTTT
.	once	TRBV5-1	TRBJ2-5	CASSLAGLVETQYF	TGCGCCAGCAGCTTGGCTGGACTTGTGGAGACCCAGTACTTC
TRBD1	.	TRBV6-6	TRBJ2-3	CASSDPGQRTQYF	TGTGCCAGCAGTGACCCGGGACAGCGTACGCAGTATTTT
.	.	TRBV12-5	TRBJ2-3	CASGLGQATSSTDTQYF	TGTGCTAGTGGTTTGGGACAGGCGACCTCTAGCACAGATACGCAGTATTTT
TRBD1	.	TRBV19	TRBJ1-4	CASSQTGAENEKLFF	TGTGCCAGTAGTCAAACAGGGGCCGAAAATGAAAAACTGTTTTTT
.	few	TRBV7-2	TRBJ1-5	CASSQRTGKEQPQHF	TGTGCCAGCAGTCAGAGGACGGGAAAGGAACAGCCCCAGCATTTT
.	.	TRBV7-9	TRBJ2-3	CASSLVGGSTDTQYF	TGTGCCAGCAGCTTAGTGGGCGGGAGCACAGATACGCAGTATTTT
TRBD1	.	TRBV29-1	TRBJ1-1	CSVEDRDRGLAEAFF	TGCAGCGTTGAAGATAGGGACAGGGGGCTCGCTGAAGCTTTCTTT
.	.	TRBV5-4	TRBJ2-2	CASRPRQATNTGELFF	TGTGCCAGCAGACCCAGACAGGCCACGAACACCGGGGAGCTGTTTTTT
.	.	TRBV11-3	TRBJ2-5	CASSLDSGDSYQETQYF	TGTGCCAGCAGCTTAGATTCGGGGGACAGTTACCAAGAGACCCAGTACTTC
TRBD1	.	TRBV5-5	TRBJ2-5	CASSLDGQGKETQYF	TGTGCCAGCAGCTTGGACGGACAGGGGAAAGAGACCCAGTACTTC
.	.	TRBV9	TRBJ1-3	CASSPTTEPTIYF	TGTGCCAGCAGCCCCACCACAGAGCCCACCATATATTTT
.	.	TRBV5-4	TRBJ2-7	CASSTDREGEQYF	TGTGCCAGCAGCACGGACAGGGAGGGCGAGCAGTACTTC
.	.	TRBV11-2	TRBJ2-7	CASSLSPGAYEQYF	TGTGCCAGCAGCTTATCTCCGGGAGCCTACGAGCAGTACTTC
.	.	TRBV4-2	TRBJ2-1	CASSQGARSYNEQFF	TGTGCCAGCAGCCAAGGAGCGCGCTCCTACAATGAGCAGTTCTTC
.	.	TRBV19	TRBJ2-5	CASSIQGGPGETQYF	TGTGCCAGTAGTATACAGGGGGGTCCGGGAGAGACCCAGTACTTC
.	.	TRBV6-6	TRBJ1-1	CASSYGRNTEAFF	TGTGCCAGCAGTTATGGCAGGAACACTGAAGCTTTCTTT
.	few	TRBV5-4	TRBJ1-1	CASSPPPGSGTEAFF	TGTGCCAGCAGCCCCCCCCCGGGAAGCGGCACTGAAGCTTTCTTT
TRBD2	once	TRBV7-2	TRBJ2-1	CASTPPARGAGNEQFF	TGTGCCAGCACCCCACCGGCGCGGGGGGCCGGGAATGAGCAGTTCTTC
.	once	TRBV6-5	TRBJ2-1	CASSYEGRGKNEQFF	TGCGCCAGCAGTTACGAGGGCCGAGGGAAAAATGAGCAGTTCTTC
TRBD1	.	TRBV18	TRBJ1-2	CASSPQDRYYGYTF	TGTGCCAGCTCACCCCAGGACAGGTACTATGGCTACACCTTC
TRBD1	few	TRBV4-3	TRBJ1-1	CASSQRQGNTEAFF	TGCGCCAGCAGCCAACGACAGGGGAACACTGAAGCTTTCTTT
.	many	TRBV4-1	TRBJ2-3	CASSQDRASWQYF	TGCGCCAGCAGCCAAGATAGGGCTAGCTGGCAGTATTTT
.	.	TRBV5-4	TRBJ1-5	CASSLVGPPGNQPQHF	TGTGCCAGCAGCTTGGTCGGTCCGCCGGGCAATCAGCCCCAGCATTTT
.	.	TRBV30	TRBJ2-1	CAWKPGQTEAYNEQFF	TGTGCCTGGAAACCGGGACAAACGGAAGCCTACAATGAGCAGTTCTTC
TRBD1	once	TRBV4-1	TRBJ1-6	CASSLETGAGNNSPLHF	TGCGCCAGCAGCCTAGAGACAGGGGCGGGAAATAATTCACCCCTCCACTTT
TRBD1	.	TRBV19	TRBJ1-1	CASSNRQGERSGWTEAFF	TGTGCCAGTAGTAATAGACAGGGCGAAAGGTCCGGTTGGACTGAAGCTTTCTTT
.	.	TRBV5-6	TRBJ2-3	CASSSREGTDTQYF	TGTGCCAGCAGCTCGAGGGAGGGCACAGATACGCAGTATTTT
TRBD1	.	TRBV6-5	TRBJ1-1	CASSRGQGGAFF	TGTGCCAGCAGCCGAGGACAGGGGGGAGCTTTCTTT
TRBD1	.	TRBV5-4	TRBJ2-2	CASLTQGANTGELFF	TGTGCCAGCCTTACACAGGGGGCGAACACCGGGGAGCTGTTTTTT
TRBD1	.	TRBV5-6	TRBJ1-6	CASSLGQGAVNSPLHF	TGTGCCAGCAGCTTGGGACAGGGGGCCGTGAATTCACCCCTCCACTTT
.	.	TRBV7-8	TRBJ1-5	CASSLDRGYSNQPQHF	TGTGCCAGCAGCTTAGACCGGGGGTATAGCAATCAGCCCCAGCATTTT
.	.	TRBV2	TRBJ1-2	CASSERSLYGYTF	TGTGCCAGCAGTGAACGGTCCCTCTATGGCTACACCTTC
TRBD2	.	TRBV2	TRBJ2-3	CASSGGTDTQYF	TGTGCCAGTAGCGGGGGCACAGATACGCAGTATTTT
TRBD2	once	TRBV28	TRBJ2-1	CASSGSVGGRARNEQFF	TGTGCCAGCAGTGGCTCAGTTGGCGGGAGGGCCAGAAATGAGCAGTTCTTC
.	.	TRBV6-5	TRBJ1-1	CASSQVGGRTPEAFF	TGTGCCAGCAGCCAAGTGGGAGGACGAACCCCTGAAGCTTTCTTT
.	once	TRBV19	TRBJ2-7	CASSMDRSYEQYF	TGTGCCAGTAGTATGGACAGATCCTACGAGCAGTACTTC